This T cell receptor beta chain was retrieved from a study of T-cell memory formation after mild COVID-19. Study context: Each donor largely had its own TCR clusters.

TCRdb re-derived calls from the 5' RACE reads in MiXCR, one entry per CDR3 protein. The table lists roughly 310,000 distinct CDR3 sequences, roughly 15% of them singletons. A word on this clonotype: Its antigen is unidentified.

CDR3 length equals 16 residues. V shed 6 bases and J shed 11 bases, with 26 bases lying between them. The germline CDR1 and CDR2 sequences are MNHEY and SVGEGT. Findings of the study overall: Day 15 to 85 contractors were CD4/CD8 balanced; later expanders leaned CD4+. CD4+ contracting clones were found mainly in CM and EM, and CD8+ ones in EMRA.

The TCR was taken from a man between 18 and 29 years old who had mild COVID-19 (a few samples of this study predate the infection). Cell type and time point are not known. The V and J genes are TRBV6-2 or TRBV6-3 and TRBJ1-5; tentatively, D is TRBD1 (6 bases). Sequencing was performed on PBMCs or a T cell subset sorted from them (not recorded which). The CDR3 DNA reads TGTGCCAGCAGGGGGGCTCGCGGGGCACCAGCTTACGCCCAGCATTTT. This codes for CASRGARGAPAYAQHF.